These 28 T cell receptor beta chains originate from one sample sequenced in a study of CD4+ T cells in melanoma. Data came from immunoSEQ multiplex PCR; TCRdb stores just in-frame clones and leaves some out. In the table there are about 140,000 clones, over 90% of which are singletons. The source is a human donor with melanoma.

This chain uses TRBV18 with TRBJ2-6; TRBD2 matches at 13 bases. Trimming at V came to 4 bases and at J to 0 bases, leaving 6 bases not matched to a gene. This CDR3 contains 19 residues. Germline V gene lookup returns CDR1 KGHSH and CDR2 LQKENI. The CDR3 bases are TGTGCCAGCTCACTAAGACTAGCGGGGGGCCCCTCTGGGGCCAACGTCCTGACTTTC. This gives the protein CASSLRLAGGPSGANVLTF.

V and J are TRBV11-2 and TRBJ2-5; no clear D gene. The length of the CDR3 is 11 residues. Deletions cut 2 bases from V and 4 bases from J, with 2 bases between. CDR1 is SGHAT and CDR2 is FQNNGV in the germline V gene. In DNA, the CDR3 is TGTGCCAGCAGCTTAAGAGAGACCCAGTACTTC. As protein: CASSLRETQYF.

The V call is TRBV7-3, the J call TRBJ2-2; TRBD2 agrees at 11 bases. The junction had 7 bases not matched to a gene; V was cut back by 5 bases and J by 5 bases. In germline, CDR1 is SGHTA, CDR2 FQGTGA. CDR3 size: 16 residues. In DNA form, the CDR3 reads TGTGCCAGCAGCCCCTTAACTAGCGGGAGAACCGGGGAGCTGTTTTTT. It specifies CASSPLTSGRTGELFF.

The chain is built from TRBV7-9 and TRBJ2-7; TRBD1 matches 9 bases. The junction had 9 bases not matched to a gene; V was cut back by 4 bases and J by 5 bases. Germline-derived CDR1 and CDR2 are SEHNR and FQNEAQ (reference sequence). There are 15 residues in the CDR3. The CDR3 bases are TGTGCCAGCAGCTCGGTGGACAGGGGAAAACACGAGCAGTACTTC. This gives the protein CASSSVDRGKHEQYF.

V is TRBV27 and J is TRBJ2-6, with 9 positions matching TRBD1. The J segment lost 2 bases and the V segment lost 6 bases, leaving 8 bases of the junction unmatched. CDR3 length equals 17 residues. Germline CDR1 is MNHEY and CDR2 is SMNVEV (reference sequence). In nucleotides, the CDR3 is TGTGCCAGCAGCCTACAGGGGGCTCGCGCTGGGGCCAACGTCCTGACTTTC. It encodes CASSLQGARAGANVLTF.

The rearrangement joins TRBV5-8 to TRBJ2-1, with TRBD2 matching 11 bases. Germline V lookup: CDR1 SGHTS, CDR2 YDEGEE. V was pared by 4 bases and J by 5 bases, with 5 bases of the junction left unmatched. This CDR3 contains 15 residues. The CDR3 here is CASSRTSGFNNEQFF. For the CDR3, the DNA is TGTGCCAGCAGCAGGACTAGCGGGTTCAACAATGAGCAGTTCTTC.

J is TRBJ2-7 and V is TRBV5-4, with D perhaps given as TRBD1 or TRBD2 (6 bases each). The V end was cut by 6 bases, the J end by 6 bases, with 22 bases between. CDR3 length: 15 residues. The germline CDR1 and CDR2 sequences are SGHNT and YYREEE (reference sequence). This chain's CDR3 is CASTTDNRAGREQYF. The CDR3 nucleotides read TGTGCCAGCACCACGGACAACAGGGCGGGGCGCGAGCAGTACTTC.

The CDR3 region is CASSGQGSGANVLTF. CDR3 DNA: TGCGCCAGCAGCGGGCAGGGCTCTGGGGCCAACGTCCTGACTTTC. The chain couples TRBV5-1 to TRBJ2-6; the D gene is possibly TRBD1 (5 bases). CDR3 length: 15 amino acids. With 4 bases removed from V and 0 bases from J, the gap between germline ends came to 8 bases. In germline, CDR1 is SGHRS, CDR2 YFSETQ.

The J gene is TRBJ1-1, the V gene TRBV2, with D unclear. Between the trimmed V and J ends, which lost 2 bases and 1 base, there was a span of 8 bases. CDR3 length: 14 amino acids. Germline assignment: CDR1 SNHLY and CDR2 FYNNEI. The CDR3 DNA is TGTGCCAGCAGTGAATCGGTCCCGAACACTGAAGCTTTCTTT. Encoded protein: CASSESVPNTEAFF.

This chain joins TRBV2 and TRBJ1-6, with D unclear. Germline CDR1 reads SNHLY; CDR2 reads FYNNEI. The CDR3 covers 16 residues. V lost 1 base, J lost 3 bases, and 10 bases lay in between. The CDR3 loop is CASSEDPAIYNSPLHF. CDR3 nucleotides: TGTGCCAGCAGTGAAGATCCAGCGATCTATAATTCACCCCTCCACTTT.

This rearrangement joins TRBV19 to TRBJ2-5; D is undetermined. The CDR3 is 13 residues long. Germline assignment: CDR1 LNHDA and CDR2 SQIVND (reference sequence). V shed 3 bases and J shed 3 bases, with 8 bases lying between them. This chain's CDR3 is CASSIDEEETQYF. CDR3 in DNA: TGTGCCAGTAGTATTGACGAGGAAGAGACCCAGTACTTC.

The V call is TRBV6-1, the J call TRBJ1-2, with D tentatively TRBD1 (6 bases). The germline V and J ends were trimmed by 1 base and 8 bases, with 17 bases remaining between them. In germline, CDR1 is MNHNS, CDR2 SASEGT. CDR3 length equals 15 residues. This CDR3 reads CASSEDAETGRGYTF. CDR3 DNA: TGTGCCAGCAGTGAAGATGCCGAGACAGGACGGGGCTACACCTTC.

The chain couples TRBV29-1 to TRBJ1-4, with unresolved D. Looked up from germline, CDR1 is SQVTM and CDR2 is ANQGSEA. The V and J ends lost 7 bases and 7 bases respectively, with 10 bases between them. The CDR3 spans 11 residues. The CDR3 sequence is CSAPVGEKLFF. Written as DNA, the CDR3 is TGCAGCGCTCCGGTGGGTGAAAAACTGTTTTTT.

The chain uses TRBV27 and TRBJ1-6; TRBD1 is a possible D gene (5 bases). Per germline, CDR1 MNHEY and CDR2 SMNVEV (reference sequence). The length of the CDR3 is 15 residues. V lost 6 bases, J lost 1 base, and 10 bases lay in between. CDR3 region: CASRGVESYNSPLHF. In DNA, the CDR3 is TGTGCCAGCAGGGGGGTGGAGTCCTATAATTCACCCCTCCACTTT.

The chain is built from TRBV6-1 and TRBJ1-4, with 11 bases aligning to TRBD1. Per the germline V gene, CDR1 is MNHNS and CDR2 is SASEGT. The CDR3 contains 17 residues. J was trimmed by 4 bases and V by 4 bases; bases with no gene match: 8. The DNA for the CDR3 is TGTGCCAGCAGTGGAAGGGACAGGGGGTTGGGTAATGAAAAACTGTTTTTT. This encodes CASSGRDRGLGNEKLFF.

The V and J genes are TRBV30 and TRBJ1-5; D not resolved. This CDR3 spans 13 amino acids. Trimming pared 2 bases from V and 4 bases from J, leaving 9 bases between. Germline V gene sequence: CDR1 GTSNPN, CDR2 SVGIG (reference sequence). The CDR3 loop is CAWSRQINQPQHF. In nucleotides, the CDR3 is TGTGCCTGGAGTCGGCAGATAAATCAGCCCCAGCATTTT.

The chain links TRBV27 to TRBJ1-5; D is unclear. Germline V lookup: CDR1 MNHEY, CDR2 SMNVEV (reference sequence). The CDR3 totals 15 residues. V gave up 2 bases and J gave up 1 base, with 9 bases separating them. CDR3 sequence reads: CASSLDRASNQPQHF. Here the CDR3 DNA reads TGTGCCAGCAGTTTAGATAGGGCGAGCAATCAGCCCCAGCATTTT.

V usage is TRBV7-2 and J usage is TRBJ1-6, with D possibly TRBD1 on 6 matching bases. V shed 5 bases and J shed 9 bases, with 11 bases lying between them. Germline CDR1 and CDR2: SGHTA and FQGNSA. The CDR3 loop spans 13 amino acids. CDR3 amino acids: CASSLTGLSPLHF. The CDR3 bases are TGTGCCAGCAGCCTCACAGGGCTTTCACCCCTCCACTTT.

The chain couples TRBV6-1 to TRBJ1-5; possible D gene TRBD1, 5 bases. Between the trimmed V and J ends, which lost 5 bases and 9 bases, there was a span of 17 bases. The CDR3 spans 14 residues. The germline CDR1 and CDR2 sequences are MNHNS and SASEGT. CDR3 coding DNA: TGTGCCAGCAGTACCGGTGGGGGACGAAGGCCCCAGCATTTT. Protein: CASSTGGGRRPQHF.

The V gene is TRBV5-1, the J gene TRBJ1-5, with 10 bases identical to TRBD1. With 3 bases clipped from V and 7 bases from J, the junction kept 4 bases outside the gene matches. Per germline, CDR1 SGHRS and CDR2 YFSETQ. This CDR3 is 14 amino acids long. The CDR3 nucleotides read TGCGCCAGCAGCTCGACAGGGGGCGGGCAGCCCCAGCATTTT. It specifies CASSSTGGGQPQHF. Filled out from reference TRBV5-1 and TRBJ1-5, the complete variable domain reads KAGVTQTPRYLIKTRGQQVTLSCSPISGHRSVSWYQQTPGQGLQFLFEYFSETQRNKGNFPGRFSGRQFSNSRSEMNVSTLELGDSALYLCASSSTGGGQPQHFGDGTRLSIL.

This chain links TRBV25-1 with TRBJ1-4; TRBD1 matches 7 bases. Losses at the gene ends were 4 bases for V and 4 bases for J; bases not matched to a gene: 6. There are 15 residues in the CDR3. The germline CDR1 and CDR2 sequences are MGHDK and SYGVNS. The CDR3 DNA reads TGTGCCAGCAGTGGACCGGGACAGAGTAATGAAAAACTGTTTTTT. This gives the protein CASSGPGQSNEKLFF.

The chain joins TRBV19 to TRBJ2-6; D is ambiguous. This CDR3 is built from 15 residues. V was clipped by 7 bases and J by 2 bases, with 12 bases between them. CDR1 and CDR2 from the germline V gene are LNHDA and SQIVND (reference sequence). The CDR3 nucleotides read TGTGCCAGTACCCCGTTTGGGGCTGGGGCCAACGTCCTGACTTTC. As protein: CASTPFGAGANVLTF. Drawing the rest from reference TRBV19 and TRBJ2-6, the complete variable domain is DGGITQSPKYLFRKEGQNVTLSCEQNLNHDAMYWYRQDPGQGLRLIYYSQIVNDFQKGDIAEGYSVSREKKESFPLTVTSAQKNPTAFYLCASTPFGAGANVLTFGAGSRLTVL.

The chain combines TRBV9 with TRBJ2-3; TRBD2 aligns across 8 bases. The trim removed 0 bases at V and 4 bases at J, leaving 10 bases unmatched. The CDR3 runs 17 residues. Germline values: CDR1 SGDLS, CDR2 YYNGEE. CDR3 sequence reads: CASSVAGGPTYADTQYF. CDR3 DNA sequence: TGTGCCAGCAGCGTAGCGGGGGGGCCTACCTACGCAGATACGCAGTATTTT.

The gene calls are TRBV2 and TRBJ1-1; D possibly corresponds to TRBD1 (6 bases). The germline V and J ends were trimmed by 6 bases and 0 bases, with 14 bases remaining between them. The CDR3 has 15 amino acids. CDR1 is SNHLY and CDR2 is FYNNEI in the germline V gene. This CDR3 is CASRGALGLNTEAFF. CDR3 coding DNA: TGTGCCAGCAGGGGGGCGTTGGGCCTGAACACTGAAGCTTTCTTT.

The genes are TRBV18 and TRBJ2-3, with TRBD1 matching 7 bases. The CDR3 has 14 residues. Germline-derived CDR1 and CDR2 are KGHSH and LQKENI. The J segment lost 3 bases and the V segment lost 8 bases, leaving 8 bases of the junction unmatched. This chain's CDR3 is CASRRDSATDTQYF. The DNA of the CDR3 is TGTGCCAGCCGCAGGGACAGCGCAACAGATACGCAGTATTTT.

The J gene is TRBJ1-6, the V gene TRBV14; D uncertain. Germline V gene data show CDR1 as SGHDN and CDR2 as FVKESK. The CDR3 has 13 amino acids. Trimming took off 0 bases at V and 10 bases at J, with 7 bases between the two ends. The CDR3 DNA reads TGTGCCAGCAGCCAAGAGCGGGTCTCACCCCTCCACTTT. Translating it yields CASSQERVSPLHF.

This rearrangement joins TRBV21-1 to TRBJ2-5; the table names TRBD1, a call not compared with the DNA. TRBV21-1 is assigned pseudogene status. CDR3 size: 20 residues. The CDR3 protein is CASSKALRRWGQPPQETQYF. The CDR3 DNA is TGTGCCAGCAGCAAAGCGCTTAGGCGGTGGGGCCAACCTCCTCAAGAGACCCAGTACTTC.

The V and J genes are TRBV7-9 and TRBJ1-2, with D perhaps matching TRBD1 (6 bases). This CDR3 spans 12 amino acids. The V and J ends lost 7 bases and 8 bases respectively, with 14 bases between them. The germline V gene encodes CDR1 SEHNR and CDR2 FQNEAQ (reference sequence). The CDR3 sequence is CASNPGGGGYTF. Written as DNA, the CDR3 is TGTGCCAGCAACCCCGGGGGGGGCGGCTACACCTTC.